Below, 20 T cell receptor beta chains from the same sample are listed, as sequenced in a study of shared clonotypes between healthy human individuals. The data were produced by immunoSEQ multiplex PCR, yet TCRdb's version contains in-frame clones alone and is incomplete. The sample yields roughly 1,500,000 clones, less than 99% seen once. The sample taken for sequencing was naive CD4+ T cells sorted from blood. Specified subset: CD45RA+ positively selected. These receptors came from a man aged 25 to 40 in good health.

The chain employs TRBV6-1 and TRBJ2-7; perhaps TRBD1 as D (6 bases). V lost 6 bases and J 3 bases, leaving 12 bases between the germline ends. Germline V lookup: CDR1 MNHNS, CDR2 SASEGT. The CDR3 totals 13 residues. The CDR3 DNA reads as TGTGCCAGCAGCCAAGGGGGAAACTACGAGCAGTACTTC. It yields the protein CASSQGGNYEQYF.

CDR3 bases: TGCGCCAGCAGTCGGAAACCGACGGGACAGGGGGCTGAAAAACTGTTTTTT. It yields the protein CASSRKPTGQGAEKLFF. The chain links TRBV4-3 to TRBJ1-4; 12 bases are shared with TRBD1. The J segment lost 7 bases and the V segment lost 6 bases, leaving 12 bases of the junction unmatched. This CDR3 spans 17 amino acids. In germline, CDR1 is LGHNA, CDR2 YSLEER.

The J gene is TRBJ2-1, the V gene TRBV9; 10 bases map to TRBD2. Germline CDR1 is SGDLS and CDR2 is YYNGEE. V lost 0 bases, J lost 5 bases, and 5 bases stayed unmatched. The CDR3 is made up of 16 amino acids. CDR3 in amino acids: CASSVVLAGYDNEQFF. In nucleotides, the CDR3 is TGTGCCAGCAGCGTAGTACTAGCGGGATACGACAATGAGCAGTTCTTC.

V and J are TRBV28 and TRBJ1-5; the match to TRBD1 covers 7 bases. Per germline, CDR1 MDHEN and CDR2 SYDVKM. The CDR3 sequence is 15 residues long. V lost 2 bases and J lost 3; bases outside the gene matches: 4. CDR3 amino acids: CASSLGTANNQPQHF. The CDR3 nucleotides are TGTGCCAGCAGTTTAGGGACAGCAAACAATCAGCCCCAGCATTTT.

The rearrangement links TRBV2 to TRBJ1-1; 9 nucleotides align to TRBD1. Trimming took 6 bases from V and 3 from J; bases not matched to a gene: 5. Germline V CDR1 and CDR2: SNHLY, FYNNEI. This CDR3 has 14 amino acids. The CDR3 DNA follows: TGTGCCAGCAGAACCGACAGGGGGGACACTGAAGCTTTCTTT. Translated, it gives CASRTDRGDTEAFF.

A note on this clone: An end of the junction differs from the germline gene, which may be a read error. The chain recombines TRBV4-1 with TRBJ2-5; a weak D match, TRBD2 (7 bases). The CDR3 totals 13 residues. Germline values: CDR1 MGHRA, CDR2 YSYEKL. The CDR3 coding sequence is TGCGCCAGCAGGCAAGGGGGGGAAGAGACCCAGTACTTC. Its protein is CASRQGGEETQYF.

V is TRBV5-1 and J is TRBJ2-2, with TRBD1 identical over 7 bases. Losses at the gene ends were 9 bases for V and 1 base for J; bases not matched to a gene: 3. The CDR3 length is 13 residues. The germline gives CDR1 SGHRS, CDR2 YFSETQ. CDR3 DNA: TGCGCCAACCGACAGGGGAACACCGGGGAGCTGTTTTTT. Encoded protein: CANRQGNTGELFF.

The rearrangement links TRBV28 to TRBJ2-1; D not certain. CDR3 length: 15 amino acids. V shed 5 bases and J shed 6 bases, with 17 bases lying between them. Germline V CDR1 and CDR2: MDHEN, SYDVKM. The DNA for the CDR3 is TGTGCCAGCAGTATCCCTACCGCGAGGAGCAATGAGCAGTTCTTC. Translating gives CASSIPTARSNEQFF.

This chain uses TRBV27 with TRBJ2-7; 9 bases align to TRBD2. The CDR3 loop spans 15 amino acids. Germline lookup yields CDR1 MNHEY and CDR2 SMNVEV (reference sequence). The ends lost 8 bases at V and 5 bases at J; junction bases unmatched: 13. As DNA, the CDR3 is TGTGCCAGCTCCCCCCAGCTAGCGGGACCCCACGAGCAGTACTTC. This encodes CASSPQLAGPHEQYF.

This chain links TRBV19 with TRBJ2-3; the match to TRBD2 covers 8 bases. The V gene end was trimmed by 4 bases and the J gene end by 2 bases; junction bases not matched to a gene: 11. This CDR3 region has 17 residues. Looked up from germline, CDR1 is LNHDA and CDR2 is SQIVND (reference sequence). The CDR3 loop reads CASSRLAGGSHTDTQYF. The CDR3 coding sequence is TGTGCCAGTAGTAGGCTAGCGGGCGGGTCTCACACAGATACGCAGTATTTT.

V usage is TRBV2 and J usage is TRBJ2-3; tentatively, D is TRBD1 or TRBD2 (5 bases each). Per germline, CDR1 SNHLY and CDR2 FYNNEI. This CDR3 has 14 residues. Trimming took off 11 bases at V and 0 bases at J, with 15 bases between the two ends. This CDR3 is CAGGRQSSTDTQYF. CDR3 DNA sequence: TGTGCCGGAGGAAGACAGAGTAGCACAGATACGCAGTATTTT.

This chain connects TRBV30 to TRBJ1-1; D unclear. Trimming shortened V by 2 bases and J by 1 base, and 14 bases separated the two germline ends. This CDR3 has 15 amino acids. Per germline, CDR1 GTSNPN and CDR2 SVGIG (reference sequence). The CDR3 region is CAWSPGGAANTEAFF. The DNA of the CDR3 is TGTGCCTGGAGTCCAGGAGGAGCCGCGAACACTGAAGCTTTCTTT.

The chain is built from TRBV5-4 and TRBJ2-5, with TRBD1 as a possible D gene (5 bases). CDR1 is SGHNT, CDR2 YYREEE, per germline (reference sequence). Trimming cost V 2 bases and J 5 bases, with 16 bases left between them. CDR3 length equals 15 residues. CDR3 sequence: CASSLKGSRGETQYF. The CDR3 DNA follows: TGTGCCAGCAGCTTAAAGGGGTCAAGGGGTGAGACCCAGTACTTC.

The rearrangement links TRBV7-2 to TRBJ2-5; tentatively, D is TRBD1 or TRBD2 (5 bases each). The germline gives CDR1 SGHTA, CDR2 FQGNSA. The ends were cut back, 3 bases at V and 5 bases at J, with 7 bases in the middle. The CDR3 consists of 12 residues. CDR3 protein: CASSFWGETQYF. The CDR3 DNA is TGTGCCAGCAGCTTTTGGGGGGAGACCCAGTACTTC. Full variable domain (missing parts from reference TRBV7-2 and TRBJ2-5): GAGVSQSPSNKVTEKGKDVELRCDPISGHTALYWYRQSLGQGLEFLIYFQGNSAPDKSGLPSDRFSAERTGGSVSTLTIQRTQQEDSAVYLCASSFWGETQYFGPGTRLLVL.

For the CDR3, the DNA is TGTGCCAGCAGTTTCAGACGTGGGACAGGGCGGGGGGAGACCCAGTACTTC. The encoded protein is CASSFRRGTGRGETQYF. This sequence joins TRBV5-6 and TRBJ2-5, with 9 bases fitting TRBD1. This CDR3 has 17 amino acids. Germline trimming cut 5 bases from V and 5 bases from J; bases unmatched to any gene: 16. The germline gives CDR1 SGHDT, CDR2 YYEEEE.

CDR3 sequence (DNA): TGCGCCAGCAGCCAGGGAACTAGTGGTCGTCCAGATACGCAGTATTTT. As protein: CASSQGTSGRPDTQYF. The chain has TRBV4-3 and TRBJ2-3, with D tentatively TRBD2 (5 bases). V was cut by 3 bases and J by 4 bases, with 17 bases left in between. CDR1 LGHNA and CDR2 YSLEER come from the germline V gene. There are 16 residues in the CDR3.

V gene TRBV28 combines with J gene TRBJ2-2; D might be TRBD2 (5 bases). This CDR3 has 15 residues. V was clipped by 1 base and J by 3 bases, with 9 bases between them. Germline V gene sequence: CDR1 MDHEN, CDR2 SYDVKM. DNA of the CDR3: TGTGCCAGCAGTTTATCGGGAATCGACACCGGGGAGCTGTTTTTT. As protein: CASSLSGIDTGELFF.

This rearrangement joins TRBV7-8 to TRBJ2-6; D is ambiguous. The CDR3 consists of 14 residues. The V gene's germline CDR1 is SGHVS and CDR2 FQNEAQ. Trimming removed 4 bases from V and 4 bases from J, with 8 bases in between. The CDR3 nucleotides read TGTGCCAGCAGCTCGTCGGGCGGGGCCAACGTCCTGACTTTC. Translating gives CASSSSGGANVLTF. Full variable domain (outside the CDR3, taken from reference TRBV7-8 and TRBJ2-6): GAGVSQSPRYKVAKRGQDVALRCDPISGHVSLFWYQQALGQGPEFLTYFQNEAQLDKSGLPSDRFFAERPEGSVSTLKIQRTQQEDSAVYLCASSSSGGANVLTFGAGSRLTVL.

The chain uses TRBV2 and TRBJ2-1; D uncertain. Trimming pared 1 base from V and 9 bases from J, leaving 13 bases between. This CDR3 region has 14 residues. Per the germline V gene, CDR1 is SNHLY and CDR2 is FYNNEI. The CDR3 loop is CASSEGFRVSEQFF. In nucleotides, the CDR3 is TGTGCCAGCAGTGAAGGGTTTAGAGTTTCTGAGCAGTTCTTC.

This chain connects TRBV30 to TRBJ2-1, with TRBD1 as a possible D gene (5 bases). The CDR3 runs to 13 residues. Per the germline V gene, CDR1 is GTSNPN and CDR2 is SVGIG (reference sequence). Trimming left V 0 bases short and J 10 bases short, with 13 bases between. CDR3 residues: CAWSVRRREEQFF. CDR3 bases: TGTGCCTGGAGTGTACGACGCAGGGAAGAGCAGTTCTTC.